This TCR beta chain appears in the sequencing data of a study of blood T cell repertoires in COVID-19. Overall study context: Researchers got acute and convalescent COVID-19 samples from the United States, Italy and Spain.

Germline CDR1 is KGHSH and CDR2 is LQKENI. The CDR3 runs to 16 residues. V lost 2 bases, J lost 4 bases, and 7 bases stayed unmatched. TCRdb's table, derived via immunoSEQ multiplex PCR, lists solely in-frame clones and lacks some. This table has under 300,000 clones, around nine tenths appearing once. The rearrangement links TRBV18 to TRBJ1-2; TRBD1 agrees at 10 bases. The sequenced sample was peripheral blood. The clonotype originates from a woman in her sixties or seventies with active or convalescent COVID-19. The CDR3 DNA reads TGTGCCAGCTCACCAGGGACAGGGGAGGTTGGCTATGGCTACACCTTC. Its protein product is CASSPGTGEVGYGYTF.